This T cell receptor beta chain was identified in a study of blood T cell repertoires in COVID-19. How the authors handled the data: The authors estimated nucleated cell counts from reference gene primer amplification. Profiling relied on immunoSEQ multiplex PCR, and the TCRdb table lists in-frame clones only, not all of them. That table is the source of V, J and clone size, and D and trimming were worked out from the DNA. The sample consists of approximately 340,000 clones, roughly nine tenths of them appearing once. The CDR3 runs 15 residues. With 4 bases removed from V and 6 bases from J, the gap between germline ends came to 15 bases. Germline CDR1 KGHDR, CDR2 SFDVKD.

The source material was PBMCs or T cells enriched from blood (not recorded which). The rearrangement uses TRBV24-1 and TRBJ2-1; no clear D gene. The receptor's source is a woman aged 40-49 years who had been exposed to COVID-19. The CDR3 region is CATSDPLRARNEQFF. The CDR3 bases are TGTGCCACCAGTGACCCCCTTAGAGCCCGCAATGAGCAGTTCTTC.